This entry is about one TCR beta chain. Its specificity is not known. Every isolated RNA sample was fully reverse transcribed, so sequencing captured expressed TCRB transcripts. Assay used: immunoSEQ multiplex PCR; TCRdb lists only in-frame clones, some missing. The data show 200,000 to 250,000 clones, with roughly 14% seen just once and approximately 0.018% held by the top ten. The data belong to a study of beta chain features in type 1 diabetes. Study-wide results and limits: TCRB CDR3s were moderately but significantly shorter in Type 1 diabetes patients in all four CD4+ subsets.

In germline, CDR1 is LNHDA, CDR2 SQIVND (reference sequence). The length of the CDR3 is 14 residues. Trimming took 7 bases from V and 6 from J; bases not matched to a gene: 10. The specimen sequenced was naive CD4+ T cells from blood. The chain employs TRBV19 and TRBJ1-2; TRBD1 matches at 8 bases. This receptor was taken from a man aged 30-40 years with type 1 diabetes. Written as DNA, the CDR3 is TGTGCCAGTACCCGCCGAGACAGGGGTAATGGCTACACCTTC. Protein sequence: CASTRRDRGNGYTF.